This T cell receptor beta chain is from a study of T-cell reconstitution after alpha-beta-depleted transplantation in children. Study observations and caveats: There were some patients whose high TCRbeta diversity at day 60 came from surviving recipient T cells and thymic progenitors. T-cell counts and diversity at one year post-transplant came mainly from newly produced T cells. Reportedly, alpha-beta T cells present about two months post-transplant originated from several hundred expanded clones of graft origin.

This CDR3 region has 17 residues. The trim removed 0 bases at V and 0 bases at J, leaving 5 bases unmatched. Germline V lookup: CDR1 ENHRY, CDR2 SYGVKD. The authors prepared the TCRbeta library with unique molecular identifiers. TCRdb independently ran MiXCR on the PCR reads; one entry per CDR3 protein. The sample comprises roughly 790,000 distinct CDR3 sequences, approximately 15% of which are singletons, and approximately 5% rests with the top ten. This clonotype was recorded at least ten times. Its specificity is not known. This receptor was obtained from a male patient aged 5 to 17 who had a stem cell transplant for acute lymphoblastic leukemia, so the T cells may come from the graft donor. The rearrangement joins TRBV10-3 to TRBJ2-3; TRBD2 aligns across 8 bases. The source was PBMCs, mostly from graft donor cells, collected 360 days after TCRalphabeta/CD19-depleted stem cell transplant. The CDR3 reads CAISESVAGTSTDTQYF. DNA for the CDR3: TGTGCCATCAGTGAGTCGGTAGCGGGGACTAGCACAGATACGCAGTATTTT.